Listed below are T cell receptor beta chains from one sample, sequenced in a study of response to subunit inactivated influenza vaccine. TCRdb reprocessed the RT-PCR reads with MiXCR, giving one entry per CDR3 protein. The data show just under 550,000 distinct CDR3 sequences, 20% to 25% seen once. This sample also belongs to another study, concerning T cells expressing NK-cell markers.

The sequences come from CD4+ T cells sorted from PBMCs, collected 11 to 12 days after vaccination. The receptors here all came from a man aged 50 to 60 who received an inactivated influenza vaccine. Each CDR3 is given with its conserved first and last residue. A D gene is named only where the DNA matches it firmly. Clone size is stated in some rows and not others, as once, few, many or a class when expanded.

>TRBV7-9|TRBJ2-2|-|TRBD1
CASNTLRDSTGELFF
TGTGCCAGCAACACGCTACGGGACAGCACCGGGGAGCTGTTTTTT
>TRBV5-8|TRBJ1-1|few|TRBD1
CASSVGQGFSEAFF
TGTGCCAGCAGCGTGGGACAGGGATTTTCTGAAGCTTTCTTT
>TRBV5-1|TRBJ2-6|few|-
CASSSANPKAGANVLTF
TGCGCCAGCAGCTCCGCAAACCCCAAAGCCGGGGCCAACGTCCTGACTTTC
>TRBV7-2|TRBJ2-7|-|-
CASSLALKGGYEQYF
TGTGCCAGCAGCTTAGCGCTCAAGGGGGGATACGAGCAGTACTTC
>TRBV7-3|TRBJ2-1|few|TRBD2
CASSIGTSGSNEQFF
TGTGCCAGCAGCATAGGGACTAGCGGGAGCAATGAGCAGTTCTTC
>TRBV20-1|TRBJ1-1|-|-
CSARRTGSDTEAFF
TGCAGTGCTAGACGAACAGGGTCGGACACTGAAGCTTTCTTT
>TRBV7-2|TRBJ1-5|few|-
CASSTRQRSQPQHF
TGTGCCAGCAGCACACGACAGCGGAGTCAGCCCCAGCATTTT
>TRBV5-6|TRBJ2-5|many|-
CASSLFSSASQETQYF
TGTGCCAGCAGCTTGTTCTCTAGCGCGTCCCAAGAGACCCAGTACTTC
>TRBV20-1|TRBJ2-7|few|-
CSANHPGGYEQYF
TGCAGTGCGAACCACCCCGGTGGCTACGAGCAGTACTTC
>TRBV20-1|TRBJ1-1|few|-
CSARKSHTEAFF
TGCAGTGCTAGAAAGTCGCACACTGAAGCTTTCTTT
>TRBV20-1|TRBJ2-3|-|TRBD1
CSARDRQGGTDTQYF
TGCAGTGCTAGAGACCGACAGGGCGGCACAGATACGCAGTATTTT
>TRBV30|TRBJ1-5|-|-
CAWSPGQWGNQPQHF
TGTGCCTGGAGTCCGGGACAATGGGGCAATCAGCCCCAGCATTTT
>TRBV7-2|TRBJ2-7|-|-
CASSLVGAADEQYF
TGTGCCAGCAGCTTAGTCGGGGCCGCCGACGAGCAGTACTTC
>TRBV7-2|TRBJ2-7|-|-
CASSLEGQGWDEQYF
TGTGCCAGCAGCTTAGAGGGGCAGGGTTGGGACGAGCAGTACTTC
>TRBV5-6|TRBJ2-1|many|-
CASSSPAGFSYNEQFF
TGTGCCAGCAGCTCCCCGGCGGGATTCTCCTACAATGAGCAGTTCTTC
>TRBV7-6|TRBJ2-1|-|-
CASSPDGTSYNEQFF
TGTGCCAGCAGCCCAGACGGGACCTCCTACAATGAGCAGTTCTTC
>TRBV6-6|TRBJ2-7|many|TRBD1
CASSDRGKQYF
TGTGCCAGCAGTGACAGGGGAAAGCAGTACTTC
>TRBV6-1|TRBJ2-5|few|TRBD2
CASSRTSGGRETQYF
TGTGCCAGCAGCAGGACTAGCGGGGGGAGGGAGACCCAGTACTTC
>TRBV12-3/TRBV12-4|TRBJ1-4|-|-
CASSFSGGGEKLFF
TGTGCCAGCAGTTTCTCGGGGGGGGGAGAAAAACTGTTTTTT
>TRBV6-1|TRBJ2-2|-|TRBD1
CASRQTGVGELFF
TGTGCCAGCAGACAAACAGGGGTCGGGGAGCTGTTTTTT
>TRBV29-1|TRBJ1-5|-|-
CSAGQLNQPQHF
TGCAGCGCTGGACAATTAAATCAGCCCCAGCATTTT
>TRBV7-2|TRBJ2-4|-|-
CASSARQRENIQYF
TGTGCCAGCAGCGCCCGACAGCGTGAAAACATTCAGTACTTC
>TRBV9|TRBJ2-1|few|-
CASSVAGFLSPYEQFF
TGTGCCAGCAGCGTAGCCGGGTTCTTATCCCCTTATGAGCAGTTCTTC
>TRBV6-2/TRBV6-3|TRBJ1-2|few|-
CASRSDRLAYGYTF
TGTGCCAGCAGGTCCGACAGGCTTGCCTATGGCTACACCTTC
>TRBV11-2|TRBJ2-1|-|-
CASSLFPGKANEQFF
TGTGCCAGCAGCTTATTCCCAGGGAAGGCCAATGAGCAGTTCTTC
>TRBV27|TRBJ2-5|-|-
CASSSGRARSETQYF
TGTGCCAGCAGCTCGGGCAGGGCGAGATCGGAGACCCAGTACTTC
>TRBV28|TRBJ2-7|-|TRBD1
CASSSFGDRGFQEQYF
TGTGCCAGCAGTTCATTCGGGGACAGGGGGTTTCAGGAGCAGTACTTC
>TRBV29-1|TRBJ2-1|-|-
CSALTGLSYNEQFF
TGCAGCGCCCTTACAGGTCTGTCCTACAATGAGCAGTTCTTC
>TRBV10-3|TRBJ1-1|-|-
CASALRGDTEAFF
TGTGCCAGCGCCCTAAGAGGCGACACTGAAGCTTTCTTT
>TRBV5-1|TRBJ1-4|few|-
CASSLASNRGEKLFF
TGCGCCAGCAGCTTGGCCTCAAACAGAGGGGAAAAACTGTTTTTT
>TRBV2|TRBJ1-2|-|-
CASSELNQGDYGYTF
TGTGCCAGCAGTGAATTGAATCAGGGAGACTATGGCTACACCTTC
>TRBV20-1|TRBJ1-1|few|-
CSARGGTSINTEAFF
TGCAGTGCTAGAGGGGGGACGTCAATCAACACTGAAGCTTTCTTT
>TRBV7-9|TRBJ2-5|-|-
CASSPRDKQETQYF
TGTGCCAGCAGCCCCAGGGACAAACAAGAGACCCAGTACTTC
>TRBV7-3|TRBJ2-1|-|-
CASSLTRNDNEQFF
TGTGCCAGCAGCTTAACTAGGAATGACAATGAGCAGTTCTTC
>TRBV28|TRBJ2-5|-|-
CASSLGPFAETQYF
TGTGCCAGCAGTTTAGGCCCCTTTGCGGAGACCCAGTACTTC
>TRBV30|TRBJ2-5|few|TRBD1
CAWSRDRGPQETQYF
TGTGCCTGGAGCCGGGACAGGGGCCCCCAAGAGACCCAGTACTTC
>TRBV2|TRBJ2-1|few|TRBD1
CASDEGARNEQFF
TGTGCCAGCGATGAGGGGGCTCGGAATGAGCAGTTCTTC
>TRBV12-3/TRBV12-4|TRBJ1-1|few|-
CASRHSWGVKAFF
TGTGCCAGCAGGCATAGTTGGGGCGTGAAAGCTTTCTTT
>TRBV20-1|TRBJ2-1|-|TRBD2
CSANLAGGYNEQFF
TGCAGTGCTAATCTAGCGGGAGGGTACAATGAGCAGTTCTTC
>TRBV20-1|TRBJ2-5|few|TRBD2
CSARAGLVETQYF
TGCAGTGCTAGAGCAGGACTAGTCGAGACCCAGTACTTC
>TRBV15|TRBJ2-5|-|-
CATSRVSLQETQYF
TGTGCCACCAGCAGAGTTAGCCTCCAAGAGACCCAGTACTTC
>TRBV6-1|TRBJ2-7|few|-
CASSTDFQSSYEQYF
TGTGCCAGCAGTACGGACTTTCAGAGCTCCTACGAGCAGTACTTC
>TRBV9|TRBJ1-1|few|TRBD1
CASSVGPTGEFEAFF
TGTGCCAGCAGCGTTGGTCCGACAGGGGAATTTGAAGCTTTCTTT
>TRBV6-5|TRBJ1-2|-|-
CASRRRSYGYTF
TGTGCCAGCAGGCGACGGAGCTATGGCTACACCTTC
>TRBV28|TRBJ1-1|few|-
CASGYGAFF
TGTGCCAGCGGGTATGGGGCTTTCTTT
>TRBV6-2/TRBV6-3|TRBJ2-1|-|TRBD1
CASQTGGSEQFF
TGTGCCAGTCAGACAGGGGGCAGTGAGCAGTTCTTC
>TRBV12-3/TRBV12-4|TRBJ2-1|-|-
CASSFITLETSYNEQFF
TGTGCCAGCAGTTTCATTACTCTAGAAACCTCCTACAATGAGCAGTTCTTC
>TRBV7-2|TRBJ2-7|few|TRBD2
CASSLASTSPSYEQYF
TGTGCCAGCAGCTTAGCCTCGACTAGCCCATCCTACGAGCAGTACTTC
>TRBV12-3/TRBV12-4|TRBJ1-5|few|TRBD1
CASSRTGAREQPQHF
TGTGCCAGCAGCCGGACAGGGGCGCGGGAGCAGCCCCAGCATTTT
>TRBV7-2|TRBJ2-7|-|-
CASSLSFSSGPYEQYF
TGTGCCAGCAGCTTATCGTTTTCGAGCGGGCCTTACGAGCAGTACTTC
>TRBV5-1|TRBJ2-5|many|TRBD1
CASSLEGQEETQYF
TGCGCCAGCAGCTTGGAAGGACAGGAAGAGACCCAGTACTTC
>TRBV20-1|TRBJ2-5|-|TRBD1
CSARGTGGETQYF
TGCAGTGCTAGAGGGACAGGGGGAGAGACCCAGTACTTC
>TRBV28|TRBJ1-1|few|-
CASSLYRATEAFF
TGTGCCAGCAGTCTTTACAGGGCCACTGAAGCTTTCTTT
>TRBV27|TRBJ2-3|-|TRBD2
CASRLAGGRTFGSQYF
TGTGCCAGCAGACTAGCGGGAGGACGTACGTTTGGGTCGCAGTATTTT
>TRBV7-8|TRBJ1-4|many|-
CATSGATNEKLFF
TGTGCCACCTCGGGTGCAACTAATGAAAAACTGTTTTTT